What follows are 17 T cell receptor beta chains derived from one specimen sequenced in a study of metastatic and nonmetastatic thyroid tumors. TCRdb redid the clone calls on the PCR reads using MiXCR. The table shows tens of thousands of clones, with roughly 20% occurring only once. There were no patients who had received any treatment before thyroid surgery. What was sequenced was blood. These receptor sequences come from a female donor with papillary thyroid cancer or a benign thyroid nodule (not recorded which). Some clones in this sample may be carry-over from other donors' samples.

In its sample, this clone is medium-sized. V and J are TRBV6-1 and TRBJ2-7; D may be TRBD2 (5 bases). The CDR3 has 12 amino acids. V shed 5 bases and J shed 9 bases, with 14 bases lying between them. CDR1 and CDR2 (germline): MNHNS, SASEGT. CDR3 sequence: CASSLDGNGQYF. The CDR3 nucleotides read TGTGCCAGCAGTCTAGACGGGAACGGGCAGTACTTC.

This clone was seen at least ten times. V is TRBV20-1 and J is TRBJ2-3; 7 positions match TRBD2. CDR1 and CDR2 (germline): DFQATT, SNEGSKA (reference sequence). J was trimmed by 3 bases and V by 6 bases; bases with no gene match: 9. The CDR3 is made up of 14 amino acids. The CDR3 DNA sequence: TGCAGTGCGGGGGAGGCTAGCGGAACAGATACGCAGTATTTT. Translating it yields CSAGEASGTDTQYF.

The chain has TRBV11-2 and TRBJ1-2; no clear D gene. The V end lost 1 base, the J end lost 2 bases, and 17 bases lay between the germline ends. The CDR3 is 17 amino acids. The germline V gene has CDR1 SGHAT and CDR2 FQNNGV. CDR3 coding DNA: TGTGCCAGCAGCTTAGTAGGCCGGGGAATATACAACTATGGCTACACCTTC. Residues: CASSLVGRGIYNYGYTF.

This clone came up many times. This sequence joins TRBV9 and TRBJ2-3, with TRBD2 matching over 7 bases. The CDR3 length is 15 residues. The germline CDR1 and CDR2 sequences are SGDLS and YYNGEE. V was clipped by 2 bases and J by 4 bases; unmatched bases: 7. The CDR3 loop reads CASSVAGTTSDTQYF. The CDR3 DNA is TGTGCCAGCAGCGTTGCCGGGACTACCTCAGATACGCAGTATTTT.

The chain couples TRBV6-2 or TRBV6-3 to TRBJ1-2; D might be TRBD1 (6 bases). The CDR3 contains 15 residues. V was pared by 7 bases and J by 7 bases, with 22 bases between. Germline CDR1 is MNHEY and CDR2 is SVGEGT. The CDR3 sequence: CASNTQGSMNSGYTF. In DNA, the CDR3 is TGTGCCAGCAACACACAGGGCTCGATGAATTCTGGCTACACCTTC.

This clone came up many times. The J gene is TRBJ2-7, the V gene TRBV11-3; D is undetermined. Germline V lookup: CDR1 SGHNT, CDR2 YENEEA. The ends were cut back, 1 base at V and 4 bases at J, with 11 bases in the middle. The CDR3 runs to 14 residues. The CDR3 loop reads CASSLVYVPYEQYF. The CDR3 DNA reads as TGTGCCAGCAGCTTAGTTTACGTTCCTTACGAGCAGTACTTC.

The chain uses TRBV3-1 and TRBJ2-7; 7 bases agree with TRBD2. The J segment lost 0 bases and the V segment lost 2 bases, leaving 1 base of the junction unmatched. Germline V lookup: CDR1 LGHDT, CDR2 YNNKEL (reference sequence). This CDR3 has 14 residues. CDR3 nucleotide sequence: TGTGCCAGCAGCCAATGGGACTACTCCTACGAGCAGTACTTC. Protein: CASSQWDYSYEQYF.

The V gene is TRBV20-1, the J gene TRBJ2-1; D might be TRBD2 (6 bases). CDR3 size: 13 residues. The V and J ends lost 1 base and 10 bases respectively, with 14 bases between them. Germline assignment: CDR1 DFQATT and CDR2 SNEGSKA (reference sequence). The CDR3 loop reads CSARGAGGWEQFF. DNA for the CDR3: TGCAGTGCTAGAGGAGCCGGGGGATGGGAGCAGTTCTTC.

Judged by abundance, this clone is medium-sized (0.01 to 0.1%). The genes are TRBV6-1 and TRBJ2-5; 9 nucleotides line up with TRBD1. CDR1 and CDR2 (germline): MNHNS, SASEGT. Trimming removed 6 bases from V and 7 bases from J; junction bases left unmatched: 9. This CDR3 comprises 14 residues. As DNA, the CDR3 is TGTGCCAGCAGCCCGGGACAGGGAAAGAGGACCCAGTACTTC. Translating it yields CASSPGQGKRTQYF.

This clone was counted many times. The rearrangement joins TRBV12-3 or TRBV12-4 to TRBJ2-7; no firm D call. The CDR3 runs to 16 residues. Between the trimmed V and J ends, which lost 1 base and 3 bases, there was a span of 16 bases. CDR3 DNA: TGTGCCAGCAGTTTAGGGGCACTGAGGCCGAACTACGAGCAGTACTTC. The encoded protein is CASSLGALRPNYEQYF.

Concerning this clone itself: This sequence may be a read error, since a much larger clone differs from it by one base. The sample contains more than one DNA sequence encoding this CDR3. This chain connects TRBV28 to TRBJ2-2, with 7 bases that match TRBD1. This CDR3 is 15 amino acids long. From germline, CDR1 is MDHEN and CDR2 SYDVKM. V was clipped by 7 bases and J by 5 bases; unmatched bases: 10. Written as DNA, the CDR3 is TGTGCCAGCATCCCCGGTGCCAGGGGGACCGGGGAGCTGTTTTTT. This translates into CASIPGARGTGELFF. Using reference TRBV28 and TRBJ2-2 for the parts outside the CDR3, the full variable domain is DVKVTQSSRYLVKRTGEKVFLECVQDMDHENMFWYRQDPGLGLRLIYFSYDVKMKEKGDIPEGYSVSREKKERFSLILESASTNQTSMYLCASIPGARGTGELFFGEGSRLTVL.

Ten or more counts support this clone. The chain uses TRBV11-3 and TRBJ2-5; D possibly uses TRBD1 or TRBD2 (6 bases each). The V gene lost 3 bases and the J gene lost 4 bases, with 9 bases spanning the gap. Germline CDR1 and CDR2: SGHNT and YENEEA. The CDR3 consists of 13 residues. The CDR3 protein is CASSFRGLETQYF. The CDR3 nucleotides are TGTGCCAGCAGCTTCCGGGGGCTAGAGACCCAGTACTTC.

Concerning this clone itself: One junction end does not reproduce the germline sequence, and a read error may be involved. The chain combines TRBV28 with TRBJ2-6; 7 nucleotides agree with TRBD1. Germline values: CDR1 MDHEN, CDR2 SYDVKM. The CDR3 spans 17 residues. This CDR3 reads CASRTGQWSSVANVLTF. DNA of the CDR3: TGTGCCAGCAGGACGGGACAGTGGAGCTCTGTGGCCAACGTCCTGACTTTC. Variable domain in full (rest from reference TRBV28 and TRBJ2-6): DVKVTQSSRYLVKRTGEKVFLECVQDMDHENMFWYRQDPGLGLRLIYFSYDVKMKEKGDIPEGYSVSREKKERFSLILESASTNQTSMYLCASRTGQWSSVANVLTFGAGSRLTVL.

This clone was counted ten times or more. The chain employs TRBV20-1 and TRBJ1-2, with D unclear. Germline V CDR1 and CDR2: DFQATT, SNEGSKA (reference sequence). The length of the CDR3 is 12 residues. The germline V and J ends were trimmed by 0 bases and 8 bases, with 10 bases remaining between them. The CDR3 DNA sequence: TGCAGTGCTAGAGATGATTTCTGGGGCTACACCTTC. Translating it yields CSARDDFWGYTF.

This chain uses TRBV5-1 with TRBJ1-2; no definite D call. Per the germline V gene, CDR1 is SGHRS and CDR2 is YFSETQ. V lost 0 bases to trimming and J lost 8 bases, with 14 bases between them. This CDR3 is built from 14 residues. CDR3: CASSLGQNFGGYTF. The CDR3 DNA follows: TGCGCCAGCAGCTTGGGGCAGAACTTCGGGGGCTACACCTTC.

This clone was counted at least ten times. The V gene is TRBV5-6, the J gene TRBJ1-6, with D possibly being TRBD1 (5 bases). The germline V and J ends were trimmed by 0 bases and 9 bases, with 19 bases remaining between them. This CDR3 comprises 17 residues. Germline CDR1 SGHDT, CDR2 YYEEEE. As DNA, the CDR3 is TGTGCCAGCAGCTTGGCGGCCTCTAGTATCGGGGGTTCACCCCTCCACTTT. Residues: CASSLAASSIGGSPLHF.

This chain links TRBV4-1 with TRBJ2-1; 10 positions agree with TRBD1. Germline CDR1 MGHRA, CDR2 YSYEKL. This CDR3 comprises 16 residues. Trimming took 0 bases from V and 6 from J; bases not matched to a gene: 5. The CDR3 protein is CASSQDGTGVGNEQFF. In DNA form, the CDR3 reads TGCGCCAGCAGCCAAGACGGGACAGGGGTTGGCAATGAGCAGTTCTTC.